One TCR beta chain is described in this entry. Its target is not known. It was through 5'RACE template switching that TCR cDNA was made, with a universal primer site and UMIs added. MiXCR, applied by TCRdb to the 5' RACE reads, yields one record per CDR3 protein. The repertoire consists of under 500,000 distinct CDR3 sequences, with approximately 19% occurring once and the leading ten covering 18%. Deletions cut 0 bases from V and 4 bases from J, with 12 bases between. Germline V gene lookup returns CDR1 DFQATT and CDR2 SNEGSKA (reference sequence). The CDR3 length is 14 residues. This entry is derived from a study of T cells after yellow fever vaccination. Study-level findings and limits: It was a small share of clonotypes that appeared in both CD4 and CD8 compartments. One caveat is that FACS-sorted repertoires could contain abundant clonotypes contaminating from the bulk population. The booster response re-showed most primary clones: roughly 97% CD4, 88% CD8.

The clonotype was recovered from a young man who received the YFV17D yellow fever vaccine. The rearrangement links TRBV20-1 to TRBJ1-2; TRBD1 is a possible D gene (6 bases). This material consisted of PBMCs, taken before the yellow fever booster vaccination. The CDR3 DNA is TGCAGTGCTAGAGAGGGGGGCAAAAGCTATGGCTACACCTTC. Residues: CSAREGGKSYGYTF.